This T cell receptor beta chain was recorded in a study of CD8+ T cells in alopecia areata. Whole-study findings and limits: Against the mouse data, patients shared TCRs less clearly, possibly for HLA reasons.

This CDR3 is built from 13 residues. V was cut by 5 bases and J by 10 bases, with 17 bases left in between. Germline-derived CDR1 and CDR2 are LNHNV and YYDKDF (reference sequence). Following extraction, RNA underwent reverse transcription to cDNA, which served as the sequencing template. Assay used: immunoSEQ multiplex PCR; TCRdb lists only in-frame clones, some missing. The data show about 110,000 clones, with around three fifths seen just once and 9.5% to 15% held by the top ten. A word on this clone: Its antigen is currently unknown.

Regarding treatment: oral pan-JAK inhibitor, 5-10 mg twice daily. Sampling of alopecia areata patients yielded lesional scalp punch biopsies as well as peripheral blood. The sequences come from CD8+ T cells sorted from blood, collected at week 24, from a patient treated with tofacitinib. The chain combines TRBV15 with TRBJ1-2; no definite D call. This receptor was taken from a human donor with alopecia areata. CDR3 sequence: CATSLLESSLYTF. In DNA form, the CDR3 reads TGTGCCACCAGCCTTTTAGAGTCGAGCCTCTACACCTTC.